This T cell receptor beta chain was observed in a study of T cells in Graves' hyperthyroidism and ophthalmopathy. There are 14 residues in the CDR3. V shed 4 bases and J shed 3 bases, with 11 bases lying between them. Per germline, CDR1 SGHTA and CDR2 FQGTGA. There are many counts of this clonotype. RNA transcripts yielded amplified TCR beta CDR3 regions. HTBI primers drove first-round RT-PCR of the TCR CDR3. TCRdb re-called the multiplex PCR reads through MiXCR, storing one row per CDR3 protein. The sample lists about 350,000 distinct CDR3 sequences, approximately 15% occurring once. The J gene is TRBJ2-3, the V gene TRBV7-3; possibly TRBD1 or TRBD2 for D (6 bases each). The receptor's source is a woman in her 30s with Graves' hyperthyroidism. Sequencing used blood. CDR3 nucleotide sequence: TGTGCCAGCAGCTCGGGGGACAAAACAGATACGCAGTATTTT. It codes for CASSSGDKTDTQYF.